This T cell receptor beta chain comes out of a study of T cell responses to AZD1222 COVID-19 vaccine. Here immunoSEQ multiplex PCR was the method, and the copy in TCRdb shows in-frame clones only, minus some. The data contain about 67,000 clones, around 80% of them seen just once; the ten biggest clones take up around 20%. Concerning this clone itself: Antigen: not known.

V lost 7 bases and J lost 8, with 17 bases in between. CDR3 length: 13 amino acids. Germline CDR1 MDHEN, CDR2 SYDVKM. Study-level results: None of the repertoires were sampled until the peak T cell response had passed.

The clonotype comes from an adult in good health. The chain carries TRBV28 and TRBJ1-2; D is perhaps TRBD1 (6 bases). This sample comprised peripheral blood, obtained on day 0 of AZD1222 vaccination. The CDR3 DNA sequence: TGTGCCAGCACTGAGGGGGGTGTTAGAGGCTACACCTTC. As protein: CASTEGGVRGYTF.